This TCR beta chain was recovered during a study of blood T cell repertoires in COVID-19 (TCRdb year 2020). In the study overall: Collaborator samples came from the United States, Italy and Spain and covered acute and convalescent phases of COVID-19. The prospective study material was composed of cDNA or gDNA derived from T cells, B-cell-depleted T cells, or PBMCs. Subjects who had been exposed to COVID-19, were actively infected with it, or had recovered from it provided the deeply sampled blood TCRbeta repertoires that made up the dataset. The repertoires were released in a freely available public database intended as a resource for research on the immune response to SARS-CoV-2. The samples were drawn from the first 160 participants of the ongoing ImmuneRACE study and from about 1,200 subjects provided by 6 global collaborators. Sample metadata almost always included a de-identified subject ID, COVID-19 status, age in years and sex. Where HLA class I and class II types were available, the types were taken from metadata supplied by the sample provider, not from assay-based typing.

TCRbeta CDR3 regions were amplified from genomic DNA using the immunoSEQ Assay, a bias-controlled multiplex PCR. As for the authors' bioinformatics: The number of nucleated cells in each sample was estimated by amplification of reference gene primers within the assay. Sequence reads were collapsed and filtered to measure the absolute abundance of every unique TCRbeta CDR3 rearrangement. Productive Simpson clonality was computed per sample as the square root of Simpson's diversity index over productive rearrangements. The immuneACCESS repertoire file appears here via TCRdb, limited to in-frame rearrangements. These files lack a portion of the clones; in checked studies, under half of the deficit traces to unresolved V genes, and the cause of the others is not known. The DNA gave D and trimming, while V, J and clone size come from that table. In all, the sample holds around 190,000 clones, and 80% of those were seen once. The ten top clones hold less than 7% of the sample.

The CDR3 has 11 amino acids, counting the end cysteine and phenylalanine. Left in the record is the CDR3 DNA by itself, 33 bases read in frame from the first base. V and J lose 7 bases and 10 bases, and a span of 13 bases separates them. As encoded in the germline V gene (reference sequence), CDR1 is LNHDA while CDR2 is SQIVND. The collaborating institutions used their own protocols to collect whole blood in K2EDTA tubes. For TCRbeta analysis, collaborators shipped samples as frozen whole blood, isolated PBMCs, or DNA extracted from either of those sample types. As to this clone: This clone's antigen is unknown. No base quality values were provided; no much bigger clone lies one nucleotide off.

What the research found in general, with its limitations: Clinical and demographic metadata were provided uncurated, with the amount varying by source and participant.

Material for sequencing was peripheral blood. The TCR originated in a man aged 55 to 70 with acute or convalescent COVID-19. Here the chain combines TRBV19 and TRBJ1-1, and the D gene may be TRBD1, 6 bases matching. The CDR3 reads CASNNQGRAFF. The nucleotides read TGTGCCAGTAATAACCAGGGGAGAGCTTTCTTT. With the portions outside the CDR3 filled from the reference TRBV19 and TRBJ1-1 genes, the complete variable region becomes DGGITQSPKYLFRKEGQNVTLSCEQNLNHDAMYWYRQDPGQGLRLIYYSQIVNDFQKGDIAEGYSVSREKKESFPLTVTSAQKNPTAFYLCASNNQGRAFFGQGTRLTVV.